This TCR beta chain stems from a study of T cells after yellow fever vaccination. Study-level results: Though it reached lower strength, the secondary response hit its peak faster, day 5 versus 15. The booster response re-showed most primary clones: approximately 97% CD4, around 85% CD8.

This clonotype was picked up a small number of times. Conversion of TCR transcripts into cDNA relied on 5'RACE template switching, which added a universal primer site and UMIs. TCRdb recomputed calls from the 5' RACE reads with MiXCR, one row per CDR3 protein. The top ten clones hold under 30% of a sample with about 85,000 distinct CDR3 sequences, about 14% of them seen once. Sample: CD8+ T cells not binding an NS4B(214-222) dextramer, sorted from PBMCs, taken 20 to 25 days after the first yellow fever vaccination. This TCR was recovered from a man aged 18 to 30 who received the YFV17D yellow fever vaccine.

The CDR3 nucleotides are TGTGCCAGCAGCCACCGGGACACCTCAAACACTGAAGCTTTCTTT. This gives the protein CASSHRDTSNTEAFF. V and J are TRBV7-9 and TRBJ1-1; a weak D match, TRBD1 (6 bases). The V gene lost 5 bases and the J gene lost 2 bases, with 15 bases spanning the gap. Germline CDR1 SEHNR, CDR2 FQNEAQ (reference sequence). The CDR3 contains 15 residues.